The 18 T cell receptor beta chains presented below share a single source sample, sequenced in a study of blood T cell repertoires in COVID-19. Clones were sequenced by immunoSEQ multiplex PCR, and TCRdb holds only the in-frame ones, with some missing. The data show around 380,000 clones, with 81% seen just once and 1.1% held by the top ten. The material sequenced was peripheral blood. These receptors all stem from a human donor with acute or convalescent COVID-19. The donor label of this sample is uncertain.

The chain employs TRBV6-2 or TRBV6-3 and TRBJ1-5; D is possibly TRBD1 (6 bases). This CDR3 region has 16 residues. Trimming removed 0 bases at V and 7 bases at J, with 16 bases between. Germline-derived CDR1 and CDR2 are MNHEY and SVGEGT. The CDR3 sequence: CASSYSQGRGDQPQHF. Here the CDR3 DNA reads TGTGCCAGCAGTTACTCTCAGGGGCGAGGTGACCAGCCCCAGCATTTT.

Details on this clone: Other DNA sequences in this sample translate to the same CDR3. The chain joins TRBV5-1 to TRBJ2-1; 14 bases map to TRBD2. The germline gives CDR1 SGHRS, CDR2 YFSETQ. This CDR3 has 15 amino acids. Trimming took 4 bases from V and 7 from J; bases not matched to a gene: 4. CDR3 nucleotide sequence: TGCGCCAGCAGCCCTGGGACTAGCGGGAGAAATGAGCAGTTCTTC. This gives the protein CASSPGTSGRNEQFF.

The chain combines TRBV5-4 with TRBJ1-1; D is unresolved. V was shortened by 4 bases and J by 0 bases, with 4 bases between the two germline ends. The CDR3 is 12 amino acids. CDR1 is SGHNT, CDR2 YYREEE, per germline (reference sequence). In DNA, the CDR3 is TGTGCCAGCAGCCGGGTGAACACTGAAGCTTTCTTT. It is translated as CASSRVNTEAFF.

The chain links TRBV9 to TRBJ1-3; D is ambiguous. V shed 4 bases and J shed 4 bases, with 18 bases lying between them. Per the germline V gene, CDR1 is SGDLS and CDR2 is YYNGEE. The CDR3 contains 16 residues. The CDR3 region is CASSLAFGMQGNTIYF. In nucleotides, the CDR3 is TGTGCCAGCAGCTTAGCCTTTGGTATGCAGGGAAACACCATATATTTT.

The rearrangement joins TRBV7-9 to TRBJ2-5, with D maybe TRBD2 (8 bases). Germline V gives CDR1 SEHNR, CDR2 FQNEAQ (reference sequence). V lost 8 bases and J 7 bases, leaving 17 bases between the germline ends. CDR3 length equals 13 residues. CDR3: CASDRVAGGTQYF. CDR3 DNA sequence: TGTGCCAGCGACAGGGTCGCGGGGGGGACCCAGTACTTC.

The chain couples TRBV28 to TRBJ2-1; the D gene is possibly TRBD2 (6 bases). V was cut by 10 bases and J by 8 bases, with 21 bases left in between. Germline assignment: CDR1 MDHEN and CDR2 SYDVKM. The CDR3 runs to 14 residues. The chain's CDR3 is CATQPTETRHEQFF. The CDR3 DNA sequence: TGTGCCACCCAACCTACAGAGACTAGGCATGAGCAGTTCTTC.

This chain joins TRBV6-1 and TRBJ1-2; 11 bases fit TRBD1. This CDR3 is built from 17 residues. Trimming cost V 4 bases and J 4 bases; bases outside gene matches: 11. CDR1 is MNHNS and CDR2 is SASEGT in the germline V gene. The CDR3 is CASSGTGGASPIYGYTF. CDR3 coding DNA: TGTGCCAGCAGTGGGACAGGGGGCGCGTCCCCTATCTATGGCTACACCTTC.

This clone was seen a single time. J is TRBJ2-1 and V is TRBV7-8; possible D gene TRBD2, 6 bases. Germline lookup yields CDR1 SGHVS and CDR2 FQNEAQ. This CDR3 is 18 amino acids long. V lost 1 base and J 0 bases, leaving 16 bases between the germline ends. Here the CDR3 reads CASSLGQTRASSYNEQFF. The CDR3 region has the DNA TGTGCCAGCAGCTTAGGGCAGACTAGGGCTAGCTCCTACAATGAGCAGTTCTTC.

This clone was recorded only once. This CDR3 reads CAWNYLLNEQFF. The CDR3 DNA reads TGTGCCTGGAACTATCTATTAAATGAGCAGTTCTTC. This chain uses TRBV30 with TRBJ2-1, with unresolved D. CDR1 is GTSNPN, CDR2 SVGIG, per germline (reference sequence). V was trimmed by 4 bases and J by 7 bases, leaving 11 bases between them. The CDR3 has 12 residues. The whole variable domain, filled in from reference TRBV30 and TRBJ2-1, reads SQTIHQWPATLVQPVGSPLSLECTVEGTSNPNLYWYRQAAGRGLQLLFYSVGIGQISSEVPQNLSASRPQDRQFILSSKKLLLSDSGFYLCAWNYLLNEQFFGPGTRLTVL.

The V gene is TRBV11-2, the J gene TRBJ2-5; 14 bases are shared with TRBD2. CDR1 SGHAT and CDR2 FQNNGV come from the germline V gene. The CDR3 totals 15 residues. V gave up 5 bases and J gave up 5 bases; unmatched junction bases: 4. The DNA of the CDR3 is TGTGCCAGCAGCGCGACTAGCGGGGGGGCCGAGACCCAGTACTTC. Amino acid sequence: CASSATSGGAETQYF.

Note on this clone: The sample has other DNA sequences that encode this CDR3 too. The chain employs TRBV6-5 and TRBJ2-2; 10 bases are shared with TRBD1. The V gene's germline CDR1 is MNHEY and CDR2 SVGAGI. The CDR3 loop spans 14 amino acids. The ends lost 6 bases at V and 5 bases at J; junction bases unmatched: 3. The chain's CDR3 is CASRPDRGTGELFF. The CDR3 DNA reads TGTGCCAGCAGACCGGACAGGGGGACCGGGGAGCTGTTTTTT.

V and J are TRBV24-1 and TRBJ2-7, with D hard to call. There are 13 residues in the CDR3. V shed 1 base and J shed 3 bases, with 6 bases lying between them. Per germline, CDR1 KGHDR and CDR2 SFDVKD. The CDR3 DNA is TGTGCCACCAGTGATTTTCCCCACTACGAGCAGTACTTC. Encoded protein: CATSDFPHYEQYF.

A few counts support this clone. J is TRBJ1-4 and V is TRBV7-9; D call uncertain. Trimming cost V 3 bases and J 7 bases, with 3 bases left between them. The germline V gene encodes CDR1 SEHNR and CDR2 FQNEAQ (reference sequence). CDR3 length: 11 amino acids. The CDR3 coding sequence is TGTGCCAGCAGCTTTAGTGAAAAACTGTTTTTT. Residues: CASSFSEKLFF.

CDR3 residues: CAWSLGGTTYNEQFF. CDR3 in DNA: TGTGCCTGGTCTCTCGGCGGAACCACCTACAATGAGCAGTTCTTC. This chain connects TRBV30 to TRBJ2-1; D uncertain. The length of the CDR3 is 15 residues. Germline CDR1 GTSNPN, CDR2 SVGIG (reference sequence). The germline V and J ends were trimmed by 5 bases and 2 bases, with 16 bases remaining between them.

V is TRBV19 and J is TRBJ1-1, with 9 bases aligning to TRBD1. Germline V CDR1 and CDR2: LNHDA, SQIVND (reference sequence). The CDR3 sequence is 17 residues long. V lost 4 bases, J lost 0 bases, and 9 bases stayed unmatched. Here the CDR3 reads CASSSGTGRSLNTEAFF. Here the CDR3 DNA reads TGTGCCAGTAGTAGCGGGACAGGGCGATCCTTGAACACTGAAGCTTTCTTT.

The genes are TRBV5-8 and TRBJ1-1, with a possible D match to TRBD1 (6 bases). The germline CDR1 and CDR2 sequences are SGHTS and YDEGEE. Trimming removed 1 base from V and 1 base from J, with 8 bases in between. The CDR3 contains 14 residues. CDR3 amino acids: CASSLYRANTEAFF. In DNA form, the CDR3 reads TGTGCCAGCAGCTTGTACAGGGCGAACACTGAAGCTTTCTTT.

This chain uses TRBV30 with TRBJ2-1, with D maybe TRBD2 (7 bases). Germline loops: CDR1 GTSNPN, CDR2 SVGIG (reference sequence). Trimming cost V 2 bases and J 10 bases, with 18 bases left between them. This CDR3 spans 14 amino acids. The chain's CDR3 is CAWSREGGTTEQFF. DNA for the CDR3: TGTGCCTGGAGTCGAGAGGGGGGGACTACCGAGCAGTTCTTC.

V is TRBV7-2 and J is TRBJ2-1; 10 positions agree with TRBD2. V shed 5 bases, J shed 1 base, and the junction held 5 bases outside the gene matches. Germline values: CDR1 SGHTA, CDR2 FQGNSA. This CDR3 contains 16 residues. CDR3 bases: TGTGCCAGCAGCAAGGGACTAGCGAGTTCCTACAATGAGCAGTTCTTC. Translating it yields CASSKGLASSYNEQFF.